This TCR beta chain was captured by sequencing in a study of cytomegalovirus exposure and HLA in healthy donors. Study observations and caveats: Later, an analysis found that TCR clusters from the first cohort tended to co-occur in the 90 to 150 validation repertoires.

Points on this clone: Its antigen is unidentified.

Generated by immunoSEQ multiplex PCR, the TCRdb table keeps only in-frame clones and is missing some. This sample has some 100,000 clones, with 88% found just once. The donors were in the approximately 120-subject validation cohort, distinct from the roughly 700-subject first cohort. The CDR3 contains 12 residues. Between the trimmed V and J ends, which lost 6 bases and 0 bases, there was a span of 5 bases. The germline CDR1 and CDR2 sequences are MNHEY and SVGAGI. V usage is TRBV6-5 and J usage is TRBJ1-1; D is unresolved. The TCR originated in a man aged 18 to 29 in good health and CMV-seropositive. The sequenced material came from PBMCs. The CDR3: CASSSVNTEAFF. The DNA for the CDR3 is TGTGCCAGCAGCTCAGTGAACACTGAAGCTTTCTTT.